This T cell receptor (beta chain) emerged from a study of preoperative IRX-2 immunotherapy in early breast cancer. The V gene lost 5 bases and the J gene lost 0 bases, with 14 bases spanning the gap. This CDR3 region has 15 residues. CDR1 is SNHLY, CDR2 FYNNEI, per germline. Assay: immunoSEQ multiplex PCR; the TCRdb copy retains only in-frame clones and omits some. The sample lists roughly 25,000 clones; roughly nine tenths were seen once. This clone was seen a single time. As to treatment: preoperative locoregional IRX-2 cytokine immunotherapy. The TCR comes from a human donor with breast cancer. The material sequenced was tumor tissue, taken after IRX-2 immunotherapy. The V call is TRBV2, the J call TRBJ2-7; no definite D call. The CDR3 DNA is TGTGCCAGCAGTCGCGGCCGGCTGATCTCCTACGAGCAGTACTTC. This gives the protein CASSRGRLISYEQYF.